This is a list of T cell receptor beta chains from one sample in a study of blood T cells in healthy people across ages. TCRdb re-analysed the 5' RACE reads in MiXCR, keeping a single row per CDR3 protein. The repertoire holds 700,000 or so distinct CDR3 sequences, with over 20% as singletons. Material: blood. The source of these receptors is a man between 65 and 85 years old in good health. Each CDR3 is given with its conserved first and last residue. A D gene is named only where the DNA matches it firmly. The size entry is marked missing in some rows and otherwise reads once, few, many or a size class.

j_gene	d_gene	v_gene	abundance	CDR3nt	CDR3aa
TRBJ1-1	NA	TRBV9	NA	TGTGCCAGCAGGCCCGGTTGGGGTACTGAAGCTTTCTTT	CASRPGWGTEAFF
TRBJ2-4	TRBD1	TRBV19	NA	TGTGCCAGTAGCCAAACAGGGGGGGCCAAAAACATTCAGTACTTC	CASSQTGGAKNIQYF
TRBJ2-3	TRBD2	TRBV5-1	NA	TGCGCCAGCAGGACTAGCGTAACAGATACGCAGTATTTT	CASRTSVTDTQYF
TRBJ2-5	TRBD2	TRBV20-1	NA	TGCAGTGCTAGAACTAGCGGGGGTTTGGAGACCCAGTACTTC	CSARTSGGLETQYF
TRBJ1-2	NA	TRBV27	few	TGTGCCAGCAGCTCTCACGAAGCAACAGTGTTCGGCTACACCTTC	CASSSHEATVFGYTF
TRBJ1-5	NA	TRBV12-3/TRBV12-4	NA	TGTGCCAGCAGTGCCTCCGAAGGGATGCCCCAGCATTTT	CASSASEGMPQHF
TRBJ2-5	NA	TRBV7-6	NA	TGTGCCAGCGGTCTTACAGGAGAACAAGAGACCCAGTACTTC	CASGLTGEQETQYF
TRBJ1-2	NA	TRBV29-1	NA	TGCAGCGTTCGGGGGGCTTATGGCTACACCTTC	CSVRGAYGYTF
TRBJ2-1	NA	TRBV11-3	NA	TGTGCCAGCAGCTTAGATAAAGCCCCCAATGAGCAGTTCTTC	CASSLDKAPNEQFF
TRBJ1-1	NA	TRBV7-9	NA	TGTGCCAGCAGCCTAGTGGGTACCAGGGACACTGAAGCTTTCTTT	CASSLVGTRDTEAFF
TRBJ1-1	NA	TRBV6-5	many	TGTGCCAGCAGCACAGGGAACACTGAAGCTTTCTTT	CASSTGNTEAFF
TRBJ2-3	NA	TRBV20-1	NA	TGCAGTGCTTCGGGAGAAATCAGCACAGATACGCAGTATTTT	CSASGEISTDTQYF
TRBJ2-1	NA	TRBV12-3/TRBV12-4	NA	TGTGCCAGCAGCTACACACAAATTCATGAGCAGTTCTTC	CASSYTQIHEQFF
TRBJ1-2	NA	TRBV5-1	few	TGCGCCAGCAGCCCCCAAGGTTCCCGAGGCTACACCTTC	CASSPQGSRGYTF
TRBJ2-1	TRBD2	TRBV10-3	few	TGTGCCATCAGTGAGAGGACTAGCGGCTACAATGAGCAGTTCTTC	CAISERTSGYNEQFF
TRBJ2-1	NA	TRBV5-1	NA	TGCGCCAGCAGCCGGCAGGGGTTGGATGAGCAGTTCTTC	CASSRQGLDEQFF
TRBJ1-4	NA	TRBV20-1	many	TGCAGTGCTGGCGAGGGGAATGAAAAACTGTTTTTT	CSAGEGNEKLFF
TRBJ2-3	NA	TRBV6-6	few	TGTGCCAGCAGTTACCCGGGCCTAGAGACGCAGTATTTT	CASSYPGLETQYF
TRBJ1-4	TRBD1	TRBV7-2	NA	TGTGCCCGCCCCCAGGGGGGGGAAAAACTGTTTTTT	CARPQGGEKLFF
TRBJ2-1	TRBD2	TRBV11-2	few	TGTGCCAGCAGCTTAAGGTTAGGGGCTATTTTTAGCGGGAGGGAAAGGAATGAGCAGTTCTTC	CASSLRLGAIFSGRERNEQFF
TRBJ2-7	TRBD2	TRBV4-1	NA	TGCGCCAGCAGCCAAGGCGGGGCGGGACTAGCGGGAGAGCAGTACTTC	CASSQGGAGLAGEQYF
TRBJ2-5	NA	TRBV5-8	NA	TGTGCCAGCAGCCCAGGCCGTATAGGGGCCCAGTACTTC	CASSPGRIGAQYF
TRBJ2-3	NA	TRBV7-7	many	TGTGCCAGCAGCCCACAACCCAGCACAGATACGCAGTATTTT	CASSPQPSTDTQYF
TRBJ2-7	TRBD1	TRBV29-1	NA	TGCAGCGGGGGACAGGACTACGAGCAGTACTTC	CSGGQDYEQYF
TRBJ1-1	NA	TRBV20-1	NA	TGCAGTGCTAGAGCGCAGAAAGAGGTAACGGCTGAAGCTTTCTTT	CSARAQKEVTAEAFF
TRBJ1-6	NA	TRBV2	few	TGTGCCAGCAGTTTGACCCTAAATTCACCCCTCCACTTT	CASSLTLNSPLHF
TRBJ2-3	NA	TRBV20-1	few	TGCAGTGCTAGTATCGGAGCGGCATCACGAGATACGCAGTATTTT	CSASIGAASRDTQYF
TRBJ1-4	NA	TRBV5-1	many	TGCGCCAGCAGCTTGGCCGGTGAAGGGCGGGAAAAACTGTTTTTT	CASSLAGEGREKLFF
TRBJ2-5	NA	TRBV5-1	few	TGCGCCAGCAGACCCCGACTAAAAGAGACCCAGTACTTC	CASRPRLKETQYF
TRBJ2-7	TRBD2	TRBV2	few	TGTGCCAGCCGCCAGCGGGGGGTCTCCTACGAGCAGTACTTC	CASRQRGVSYEQYF
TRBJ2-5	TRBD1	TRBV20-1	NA	TGCAGTGCTCGGTCAGGGGGCTTAGAGACCCAGTACTTC	CSARSGGLETQYF
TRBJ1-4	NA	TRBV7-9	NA	TGTGCCAGCAGCCGTCGACAGCCGAGTGAAAAACTGTTTTTT	CASSRRQPSEKLFF
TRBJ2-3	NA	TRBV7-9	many	TGTGCCAGCAGCCAGGGGACAACTGATACGCAGTATTTT	CASSQGTTDTQYF
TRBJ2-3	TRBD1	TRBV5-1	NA	TGCGCCAGCAGCCCCCGTTCCCCCGGACAGGGCGCCGCAGATACGCAGTATTTT	CASSPRSPGQGAADTQYF
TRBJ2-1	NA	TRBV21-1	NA	TGTGCCAGCAAGACAGTAGACAATGAGCAGTTCTTC	CASKTVDNEQFF
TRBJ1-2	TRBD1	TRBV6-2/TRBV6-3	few	TGTGCCAGCAGTTACTCGGGACAGGGGACCTATGGCTACACCTTC	CASSYSGQGTYGYTF
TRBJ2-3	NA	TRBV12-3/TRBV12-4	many	TGTGCCAGCAGTTTAGGTGGCGGACTCACAGATACGCAGTATTTT	CASSLGGGLTDTQYF
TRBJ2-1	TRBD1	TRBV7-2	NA	TGTGCCAGCACCACCCAACAGGGGGCGGGTGAGCAGTTCTTC	CASTTQQGAGEQFF
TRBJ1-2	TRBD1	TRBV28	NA	TGTGCCAGCAGTACCCCGGGACAGGGGCTTAAGTACGGCTACACCTTC	CASSTPGQGLKYGYTF
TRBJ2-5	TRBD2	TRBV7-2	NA	TGTGCCAGCAGCTTAAAGTTGATTGAAGCGGGGCCTCAAGAGACCCAGTACTTC	CASSLKLIEAGPQETQYF
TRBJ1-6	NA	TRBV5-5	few	TGTGCCGGCAGCCTTAACATGGGTTATAATTCACCCCTCCACTTT	CAGSLNMGYNSPLHF